This section outlines one T cell receptor beta chain sequence together with its context. Its antigen specificity is not known. Within one base of it there is no much larger clone, and no base qualities were kept. The sample comes from a study of shared clonotypes between healthy human individuals (dated by TCRdb to about 2020). Concerning the study at large: The cohort comprised a couple of women and three men aged 18 to 49 years. Each donor's leukapheresis produced roughly between about 0.8 and 10 billion PBMCs. Libraries were prepared and TCR repertoires were sequenced by different laboratories using diverse techniques, in order to increase sequencing depth and limit assay-specific biases. To estimate repertoire size and how much clonotype sharing occurs between individuals, the study deeply sequenced the blood TCR repertoires of about five healthy adults. Per donor, three plates each were used for CD4 naive and CD4 memory, two for CD8 naive, and one for CD8 memory.

V was cut back by 0 bases and J by 1 base, leaving a gap of 19 bases between them. Sequences ENHRY (CDR1) and SYGVKD (CDR2) are obtained from the germline V gene. Its CDR3 holds 18 amino acids, cysteine through phenylalanine. Left in the record is the CDR3 DNA by itself, 54 bases read in frame from the first base. Here is what the overall study found, with its caveats: Only blood was sampled, and tissue TCR repertoires likely differ from those in blood. Because the study included only a small number of donors, the genetic and exposure-history diversity represented was limited. Clonotypes shared by all four sorted-subset donors showed higher generation probabilities than non-shared clonotypes. When a few donors were compared, the shared fraction of clonotypes was about 5% for naive CD4, more than 3% for naive CD8, about 2.4% for memory CD4, and around 0.4% for memory CD8. Based on pairwise subsampling, the degree of clonotype sharing among donors was expected to be affected by sequencing depth. Naive subsets generally had larger estimated clonotype richness than memory subsets did. Rarefaction of sorted-subset datasets indicated incomplete sequencing despite the large sequencing depth.

TCR CDR3 regions were amplified from genomic DNA by multiplex PCR using the deep immunoSEQ assay. For each cell subset, the extracted genomic DNA was distributed evenly across all wells of several immunoSEQ 96-well plates, and each plate served as one replicate. For sorted subsets, around 200 ng genomic DNA, equal to 25,000 to 35,000 T cell genomes, was loaded into each replicate PCR. Purified libraries were measured with a Qubit 3.0 fluorometer, size-checked on a Bioanalyzer 2100, and measured again with the KAPA Library Quantification kit. Every immunoSEQ 96-well plate was sequenced on a dedicated single-read 150-cycle Illumina NextSeq 550 flow cell. Concerning the study's data processing: Because only junctional sequences without quality scores were contained in the immunoSEQ output, filtering matching that applied to full-length reads could not be performed. Sequences were annotated with PyIR, a Python wrapper for IgBLAST v1.9, and V/J genes and CDR3 were assigned using IMGT germline references. Reads with weak V/J assignments (E-value above 1e-6), missing CDR3, stop codons, out-of-frame junctions, or ambiguous translated residues were removed. V3J clonotypes were defined by identical inferred V gene, J gene, and CDR3 amino acid sequence. The percentage overlap between two repertoires was calculated by dividing the number of shared unique clonotypes by the size of the smaller repertoire. Repertoire richness was assessed with RTK rarefaction, the Chao1 estimator, and Recon v2.1 estimates of unobserved clonotypes. OLGA was used to compute generation probabilities for all TCRbeta clonotypes that the gDNA method yielded from a handful of donors. This immuneACCESS table, as held by TCRdb, lists in-frame sequences with V and J called but not all clones. Of the missing ones, under half trace to an unresolved V gene in checked studies; the others have no known cause. V, J and clone size derive from that table, while D and trimming were established from the DNA sequence. The sample has some 2,000,000 clones on record, almost 96% of them singletons. The ten largest clonotypes hold about 0.13% of the sample.

The donors were healthy, HIV-negative adults with no recently reported acute infections or vaccinations. Every donor was a Caucasian adult residing in Nashville, Tennessee, USA. CD4+ T cells were enriched through magnetic negative selection, after which naive cells were positively selected on CD45RA and the remaining negative fraction served as the memory subset. Blood was collected by leukapheresis, and PBMCs were isolated by Ficoll-Histopaque density gradient centrifugation and then cryopreserved in liquid nitrogen vapor phase. Analytical flow cytometry was used to check the purity and quantity of each magnetically sorted T cell population. From each sorted fraction, genomic DNA was isolated and quantified by UV absorbance on a Nanodrop 2000c.

Sequencing was performed on naive CD4+ T cells sorted from blood. The cell subset or site label, as the study defines it: CD45RA+ positively selected. The source is a man aged 18 to 29 in good health. The sequence is built from TRBV10-3 and TRBJ2-7; the D gene could be either TRBD1 or TRBD2, each agreeing at 5 bases. CDR3 reads: CAISESNRGGDGSYEQYF. In nucleotide form, the sequence is TGTGCCATCAGTGAGTCGAATCGTGGGGGTGATGGGTCCTACGAGCAGTACTTC.